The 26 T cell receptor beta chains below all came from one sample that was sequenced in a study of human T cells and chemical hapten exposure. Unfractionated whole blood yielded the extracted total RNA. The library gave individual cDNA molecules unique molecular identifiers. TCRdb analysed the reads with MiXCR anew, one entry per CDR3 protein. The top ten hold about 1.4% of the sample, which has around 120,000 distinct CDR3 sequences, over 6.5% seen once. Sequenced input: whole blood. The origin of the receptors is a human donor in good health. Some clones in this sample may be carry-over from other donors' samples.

The CDR3 bases are TGTGCCAGCAGCCACCGGGACTCCCTGAACACTGAAGCTTTCTTT. Its translation: CASSHRDSLNTEAFF. The chain is built from TRBV5-4 and TRBJ1-1; possibly TRBD1 for D (5 bases). Germline CDR1 is SGHNT and CDR2 is YYREEE (reference sequence). The CDR3 covers 15 residues. The ends were cut back, 4 bases at V and 0 bases at J, with 13 bases in the middle.

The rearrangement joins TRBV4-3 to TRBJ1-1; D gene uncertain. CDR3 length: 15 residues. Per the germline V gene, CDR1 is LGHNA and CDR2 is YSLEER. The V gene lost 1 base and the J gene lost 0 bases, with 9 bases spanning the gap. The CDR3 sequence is CASSQAIGMNTEAFF. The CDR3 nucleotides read TGCGCCAGCAGCCAAGCTATTGGGATGAACACTGAAGCTTTCTTT.

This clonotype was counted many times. The CDR3 is CASLQTGFMGYTF. The CDR3 bases are TGTGCCAGCCTTCAGACAGGGTTCATGGGCTACACCTTC. This chain uses TRBV25-1 with TRBJ1-2; 7 bases fit TRBD1. CDR3 length: 13 residues. Unmatched junction bases numbered 11, after V lost 8 bases and J lost 8 bases. Germline V gives CDR1 MGHDK, CDR2 SYGVNS.

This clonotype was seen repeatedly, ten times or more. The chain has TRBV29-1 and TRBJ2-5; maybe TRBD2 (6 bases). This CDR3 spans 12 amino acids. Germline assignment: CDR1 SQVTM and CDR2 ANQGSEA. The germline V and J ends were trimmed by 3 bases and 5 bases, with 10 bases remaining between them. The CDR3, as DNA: TGCAGCGTTGATAAAGCGGGCGAGACCCAGTACTTC. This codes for CSVDKAGETQYF.

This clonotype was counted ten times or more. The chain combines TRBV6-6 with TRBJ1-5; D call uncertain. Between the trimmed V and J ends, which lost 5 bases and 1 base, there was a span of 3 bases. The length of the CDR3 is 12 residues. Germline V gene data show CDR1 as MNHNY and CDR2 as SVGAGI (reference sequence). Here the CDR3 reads CASSPSNQPQHF. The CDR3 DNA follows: TGTGCCAGCAGTCCCAGCAATCAGCCCCAGCATTTT.

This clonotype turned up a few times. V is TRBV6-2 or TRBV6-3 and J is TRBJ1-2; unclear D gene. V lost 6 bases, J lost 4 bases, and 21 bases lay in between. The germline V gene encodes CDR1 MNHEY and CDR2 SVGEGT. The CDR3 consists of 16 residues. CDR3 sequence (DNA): TGTGCCAGCAGCCCGGTCGACAAACCGGTTTTCTATGGCTACACCTTC. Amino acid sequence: CASSPVDKPVFYGYTF.

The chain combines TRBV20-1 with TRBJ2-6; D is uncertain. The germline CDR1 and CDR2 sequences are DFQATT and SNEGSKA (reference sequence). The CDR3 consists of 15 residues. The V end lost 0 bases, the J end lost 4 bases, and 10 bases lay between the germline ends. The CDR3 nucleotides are TGCAGTGCTAGAGATCGAGGTACAGGGGCCAACGTCCTGACTTTC. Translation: CSARDRGTGANVLTF.

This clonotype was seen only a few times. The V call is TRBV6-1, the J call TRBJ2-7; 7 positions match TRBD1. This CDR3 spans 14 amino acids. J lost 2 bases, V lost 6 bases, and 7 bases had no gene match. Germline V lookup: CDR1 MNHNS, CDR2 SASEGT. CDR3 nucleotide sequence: TGTGCCAGCAGGGCCGGGACAGACCCCTACGAGCAGTACTTC. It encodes CASRAGTDPYEQYF.

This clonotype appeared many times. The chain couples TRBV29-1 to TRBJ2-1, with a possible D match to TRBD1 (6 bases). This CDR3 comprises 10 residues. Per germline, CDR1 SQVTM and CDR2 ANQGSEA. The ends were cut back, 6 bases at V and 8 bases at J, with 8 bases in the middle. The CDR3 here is CSVHRDEQFF. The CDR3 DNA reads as TGCAGCGTCCACAGGGATGAGCAGTTCTTC.

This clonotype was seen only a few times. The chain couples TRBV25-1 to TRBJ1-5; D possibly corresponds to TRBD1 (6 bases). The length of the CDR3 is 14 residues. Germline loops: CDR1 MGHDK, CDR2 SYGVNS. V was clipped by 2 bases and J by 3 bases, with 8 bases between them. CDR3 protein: CASSETGSNQPQHF. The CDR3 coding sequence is TGTGCCAGCAGTGAAACAGGGTCCAATCAGCCCCAGCATTTT.

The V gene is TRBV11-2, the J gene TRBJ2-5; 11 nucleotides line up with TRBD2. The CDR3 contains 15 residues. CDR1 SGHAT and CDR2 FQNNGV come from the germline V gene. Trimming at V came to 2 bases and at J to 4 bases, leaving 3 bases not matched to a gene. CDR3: CASSLILAGGETQYF. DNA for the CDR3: TGTGCCAGCAGCTTAATCCTAGCGGGGGGAGAGACCCAGTACTTC.

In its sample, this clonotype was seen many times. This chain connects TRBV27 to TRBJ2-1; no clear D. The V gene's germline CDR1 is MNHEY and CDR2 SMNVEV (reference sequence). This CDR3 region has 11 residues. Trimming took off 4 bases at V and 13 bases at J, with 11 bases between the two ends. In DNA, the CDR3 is TGTGCCAGCAGTTCCCCCCGAGCCCAGTTCTTC. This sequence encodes CASSSPRAQFF.

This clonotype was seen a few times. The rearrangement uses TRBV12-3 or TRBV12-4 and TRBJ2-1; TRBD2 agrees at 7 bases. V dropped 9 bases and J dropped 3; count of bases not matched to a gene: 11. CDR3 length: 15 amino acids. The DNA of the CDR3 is TGTGCCAGTTCCCTGAAGGCTAGCGGCTACAATGAGCAGTTCTTC. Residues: CASSLKASGYNEQFF.

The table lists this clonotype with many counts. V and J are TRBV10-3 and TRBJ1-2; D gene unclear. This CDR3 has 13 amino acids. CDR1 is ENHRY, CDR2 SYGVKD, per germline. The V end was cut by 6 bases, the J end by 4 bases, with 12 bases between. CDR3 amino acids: CAIRDPTAYGYTF. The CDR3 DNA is TGTGCCATCAGGGACCCGACCGCCTATGGCTACACCTTC.

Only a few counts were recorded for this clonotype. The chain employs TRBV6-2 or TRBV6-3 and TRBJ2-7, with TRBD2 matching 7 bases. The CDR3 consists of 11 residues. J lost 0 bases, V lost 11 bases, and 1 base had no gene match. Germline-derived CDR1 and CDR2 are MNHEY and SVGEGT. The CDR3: CAGGSSYEQYF. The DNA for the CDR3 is TGTGCCGGCGGGAGCTCCTACGAGCAGTACTTC.

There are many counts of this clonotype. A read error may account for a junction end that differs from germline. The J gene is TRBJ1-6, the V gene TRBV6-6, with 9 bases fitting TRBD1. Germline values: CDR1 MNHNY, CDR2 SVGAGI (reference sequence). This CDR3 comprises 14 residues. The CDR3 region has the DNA TGTGCCAGCAGGCCCGACAGGGGGAATTTACCCCTCCACTTT. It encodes CASRPDRGNLPLHF.

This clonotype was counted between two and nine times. CDR3 sequence (DNA): TGTGCCAGCAGTTTCCGGCAGGGAGGGCAAGCTTTCTTT. Translated: CASSFRQGGQAFF. V is TRBV27 and J is TRBJ1-1; D is possibly TRBD1 (5 bases). In germline, CDR1 is MNHEY, CDR2 SMNVEV (reference sequence). The CDR3 runs 13 residues. V lost 3 bases, J lost 9 bases, and 14 bases lay in between.

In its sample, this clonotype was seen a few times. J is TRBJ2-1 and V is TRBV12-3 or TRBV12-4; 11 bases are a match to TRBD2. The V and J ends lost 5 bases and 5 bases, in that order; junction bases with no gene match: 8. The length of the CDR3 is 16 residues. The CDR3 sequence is CASSIPGLAADNEQFF. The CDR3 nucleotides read TGTGCCAGCAGTATACCGGGACTAGCGGCCGACAATGAGCAGTTCTTC.

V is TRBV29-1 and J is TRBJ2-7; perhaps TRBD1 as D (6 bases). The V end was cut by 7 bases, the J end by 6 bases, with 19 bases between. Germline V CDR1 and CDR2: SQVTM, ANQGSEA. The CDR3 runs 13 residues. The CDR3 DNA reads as TGCAGCGGGGCTGAGGGACAATCATGCGAGCAGTACTTC. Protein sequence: CSGAEGQSCEQYF.

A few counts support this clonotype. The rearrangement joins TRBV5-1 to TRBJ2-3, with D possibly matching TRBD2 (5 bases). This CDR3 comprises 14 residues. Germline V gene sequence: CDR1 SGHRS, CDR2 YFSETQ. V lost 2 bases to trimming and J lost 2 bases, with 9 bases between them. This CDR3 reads CASSLLDSTDTQYF. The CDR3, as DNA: TGCGCCAGCAGCTTACTGGACTCCACAGATACGCAGTATTTT.

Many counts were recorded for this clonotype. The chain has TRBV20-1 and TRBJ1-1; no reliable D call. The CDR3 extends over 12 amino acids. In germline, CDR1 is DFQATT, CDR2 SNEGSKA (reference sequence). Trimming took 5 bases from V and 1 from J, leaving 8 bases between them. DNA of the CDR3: TGCAGTGCTCAAAAGGGGAACACTGAAGCTTTCTTT. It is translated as CSAQKGNTEAFF.

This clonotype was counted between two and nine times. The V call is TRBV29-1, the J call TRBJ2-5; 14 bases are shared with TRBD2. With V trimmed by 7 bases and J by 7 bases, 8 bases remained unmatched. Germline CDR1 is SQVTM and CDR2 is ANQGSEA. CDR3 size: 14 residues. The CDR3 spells CSAAGLAGVGTQYF. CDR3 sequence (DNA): TGCAGCGCAGCGGGACTAGCGGGAGTAGGGACCCAGTACTTC.

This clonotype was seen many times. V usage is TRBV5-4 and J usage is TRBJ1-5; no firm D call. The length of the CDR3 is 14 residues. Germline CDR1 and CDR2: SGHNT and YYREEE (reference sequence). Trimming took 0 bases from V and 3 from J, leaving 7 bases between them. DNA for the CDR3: TGTGCCAGCAGCTTGGACGGGAACAATCAGCCCCAGCATTTT. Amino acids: CASSLDGNNQPQHF.

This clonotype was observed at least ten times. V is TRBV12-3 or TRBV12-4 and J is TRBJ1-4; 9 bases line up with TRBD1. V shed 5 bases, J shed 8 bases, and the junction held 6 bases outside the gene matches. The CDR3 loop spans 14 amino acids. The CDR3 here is CASSPGQGKEKLFF. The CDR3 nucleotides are TGTGCCAGCAGTCCCGGACAGGGGAAGGAAAAACTGTTTTTT.

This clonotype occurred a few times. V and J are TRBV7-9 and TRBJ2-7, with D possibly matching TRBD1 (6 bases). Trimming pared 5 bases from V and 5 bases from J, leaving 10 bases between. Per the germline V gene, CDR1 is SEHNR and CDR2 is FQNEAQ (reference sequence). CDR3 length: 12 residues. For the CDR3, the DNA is TGTGCCAGCAGCGCAGGGGACCACGAGCAGTACTTC. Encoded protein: CASSAGDHEQYF.

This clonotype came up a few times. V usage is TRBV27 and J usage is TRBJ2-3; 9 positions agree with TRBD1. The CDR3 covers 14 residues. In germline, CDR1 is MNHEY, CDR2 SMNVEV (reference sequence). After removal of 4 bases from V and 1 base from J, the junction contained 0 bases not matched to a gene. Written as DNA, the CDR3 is TGTGCCAGCAGTTGGACAGGGGGCACAGATACGCAGTATTTT. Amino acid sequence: CASSWTGGTDTQYF.